The source of this TCR beta chain is a study of tumor-infiltrating lymphocytes in localized non-small cell lung cancer. Libraries were prepared by immunoSEQ multiplex PCR; TCRdb keeps only in-frame clonotypes and omits some of them. Of 20,000 to 25,000 clones listed, 80% are singletons. Germline assignment: CDR1 SGHTA and CDR2 FQGTGA. V lost 3 bases to trimming and J lost 7 bases, with 13 bases between them. The CDR3 is 13 residues long. Material: lung tumor tissue. This clonotype originated in a human donor with non-small cell lung cancer. This chain uses TRBV7-3 with TRBJ2-7, with D perhaps matching TRBD2 (6 bases). The CDR3 region is CASSFMGGREQYF. The CDR3, as DNA: TGTGCCAGCAGCTTTATGGGGGGACGGGAGCAGTACTTC. The whole variable domain, filled in from reference TRBV7-3 and TRBJ2-7, reads GAGVSQTPSNKVTEKGKYVELRCDPISGHTALYWYRQSLGQGPEFLIYFQGTGAADDSGLPNDRFFAVRPEGSVSTLKIQRTERGDSAVYLCASSFMGGREQYFGPGTRLTVT.